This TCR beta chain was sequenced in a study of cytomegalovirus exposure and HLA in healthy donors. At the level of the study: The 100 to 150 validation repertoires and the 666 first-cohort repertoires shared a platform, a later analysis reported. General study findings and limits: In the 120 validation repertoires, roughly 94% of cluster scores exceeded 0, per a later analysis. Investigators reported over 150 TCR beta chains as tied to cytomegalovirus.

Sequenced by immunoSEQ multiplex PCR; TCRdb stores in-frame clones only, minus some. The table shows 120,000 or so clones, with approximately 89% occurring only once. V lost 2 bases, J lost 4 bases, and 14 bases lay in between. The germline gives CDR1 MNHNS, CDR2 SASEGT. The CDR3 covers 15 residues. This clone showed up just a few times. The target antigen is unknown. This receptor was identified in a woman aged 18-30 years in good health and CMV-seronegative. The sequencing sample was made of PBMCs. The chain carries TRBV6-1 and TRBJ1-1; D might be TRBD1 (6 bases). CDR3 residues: CASSEFMGAGTEAFF. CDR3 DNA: TGTGCCAGCAGTGAATTTATGGGGGCTGGCACTGAAGCTTTCTTT.